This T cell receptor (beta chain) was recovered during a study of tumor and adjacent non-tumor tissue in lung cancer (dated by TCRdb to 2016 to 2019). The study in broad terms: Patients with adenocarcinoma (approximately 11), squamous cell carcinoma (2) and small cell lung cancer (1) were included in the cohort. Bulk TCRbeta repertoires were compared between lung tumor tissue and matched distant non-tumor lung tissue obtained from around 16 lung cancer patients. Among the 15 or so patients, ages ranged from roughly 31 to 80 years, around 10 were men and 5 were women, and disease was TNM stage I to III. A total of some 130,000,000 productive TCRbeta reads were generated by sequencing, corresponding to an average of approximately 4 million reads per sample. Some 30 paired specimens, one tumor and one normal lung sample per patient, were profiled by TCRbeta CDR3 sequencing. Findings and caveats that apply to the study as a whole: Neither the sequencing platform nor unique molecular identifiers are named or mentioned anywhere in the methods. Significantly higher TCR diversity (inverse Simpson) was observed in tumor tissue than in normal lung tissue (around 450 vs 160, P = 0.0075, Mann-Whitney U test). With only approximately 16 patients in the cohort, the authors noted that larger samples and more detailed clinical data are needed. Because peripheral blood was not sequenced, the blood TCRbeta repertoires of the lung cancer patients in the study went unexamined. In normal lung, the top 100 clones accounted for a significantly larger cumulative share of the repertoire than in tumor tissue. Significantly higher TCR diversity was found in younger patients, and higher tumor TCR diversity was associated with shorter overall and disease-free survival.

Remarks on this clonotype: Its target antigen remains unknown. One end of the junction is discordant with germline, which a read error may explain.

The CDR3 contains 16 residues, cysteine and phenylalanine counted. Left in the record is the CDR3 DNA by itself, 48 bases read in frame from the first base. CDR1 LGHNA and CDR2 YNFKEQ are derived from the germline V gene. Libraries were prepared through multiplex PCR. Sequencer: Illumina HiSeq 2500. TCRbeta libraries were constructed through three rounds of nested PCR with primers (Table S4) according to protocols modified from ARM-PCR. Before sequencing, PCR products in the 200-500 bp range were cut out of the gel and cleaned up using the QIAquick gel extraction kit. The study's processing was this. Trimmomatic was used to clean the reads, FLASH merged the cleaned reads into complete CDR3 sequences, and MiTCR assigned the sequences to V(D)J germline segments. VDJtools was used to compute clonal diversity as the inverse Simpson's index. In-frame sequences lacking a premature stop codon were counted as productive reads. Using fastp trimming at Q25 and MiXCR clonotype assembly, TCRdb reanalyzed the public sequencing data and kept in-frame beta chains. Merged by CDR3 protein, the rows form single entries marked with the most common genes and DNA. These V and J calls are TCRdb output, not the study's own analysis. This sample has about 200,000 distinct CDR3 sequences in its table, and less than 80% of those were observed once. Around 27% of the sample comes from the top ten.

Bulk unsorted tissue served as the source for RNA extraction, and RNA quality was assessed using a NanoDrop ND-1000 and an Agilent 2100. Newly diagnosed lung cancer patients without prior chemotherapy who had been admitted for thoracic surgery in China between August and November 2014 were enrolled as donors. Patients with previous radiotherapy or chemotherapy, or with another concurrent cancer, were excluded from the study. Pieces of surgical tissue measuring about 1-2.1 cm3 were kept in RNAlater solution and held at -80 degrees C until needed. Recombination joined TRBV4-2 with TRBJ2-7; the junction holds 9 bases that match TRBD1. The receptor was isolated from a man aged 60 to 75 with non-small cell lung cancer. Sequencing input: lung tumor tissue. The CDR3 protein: CTSSQVGGTGNYKQYF. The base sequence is TGTACCAGCAGCCAAGTTGGGGGGACAGGGAACTACAAGCAGTATTTC.